This T cell receptor beta chain emerged from a study of blood T cell repertoires in COVID-19. Across the study: Acute and convalescent COVID-19 samples came from the United States, Italy and Spain. Sources were T cells, B-cell-depleted T cells, or PBMCs; the material itself was cDNA or gDNA.

Trimming took 1 base from V and 0 from J, leaving 10 bases between them. Germline CDR1 is SGHTA and CDR2 is FQGNSA. The CDR3 covers 16 residues. In the source study's methods: Reference gene primer amplification gave estimated nucleated cell counts. Here immunoSEQ multiplex PCR was the method, and the copy in TCRdb shows in-frame clones only, minus some. The DNA was the basis for D and trimming; V, J and clone size are from that table. The table shows tens of thousands of clones, with approximately 80% occurring only once. This TCR was sampled from a woman of 80 years or more with acute or convalescent COVID-19. The sequenced sample was peripheral blood. The V call is TRBV7-2, the J call TRBJ2-1, with a possible D match to TRBD2 (6 bases). CDR3 sequence reads: CASSLGAGSSYNEQFF. The CDR3 DNA is TGTGCCAGCAGCTTAGGGGCCGGGAGCTCCTACAATGAGCAGTTCTTC.